The rows below give T cell receptor beta chains drawn from one sample of a study of T cell responses to AZD1222 COVID-19 vaccine. Sequencing was performed with immunoSEQ multiplex PCR; in TCRdb, only in-frame clones are kept and a portion is missing. Of around 110,000 clones listed, approximately 84% are singletons. Specimen: peripheral blood, collected on day 0 of AZD1222 vaccination. These receptor sequences come from an adult in good health. CDR3s include the opening cysteine and the closing phenylalanine or tryptophan. D genes are given only for firm matches. Clone size is given for some rows only: seen once, a few or many times, or a class if the clone is expanded.

abundance	j_gene	v_gene	d_gene	CDR3nt	CDR3aa
NA	TRBJ1-4	TRBV19	NA	TGTGCCAGTACAGGGGTAGGTAATGAAAAACTGTTTTTT	CASTGVGNEKLFF
NA	TRBJ2-7	TRBV9	NA	TGTGCCAGCAGCGTAGATTACGGACTCTACGAGCAGTACTTC	CASSVDYGLYEQYF
NA	TRBJ2-7	TRBV5-5	NA	TGTGCCAGCAGCTTGGGGTCGGAGCTGCTCTACGAGCAGTACTTC	CASSLGSELLYEQYF
NA	TRBJ2-1	TRBV28	NA	TGTGCCAGCAGTTTCTGGGTCACAAATGAGCAGTTCTTC	CASSFWVTNEQFF
NA	TRBJ2-5	TRBV7-2	NA	TGTGCCAGCAGCTTACCTACCAAAGAGACCCAGTACTTC	CASSLPTKETQYF
NA	TRBJ2-2	TRBV21-1	NA	TGTGCCAGCAGCAAAGAGGGAACAGGGGGCAAGGACACCGGGGAGCTGTTTTTT	CASSKEGTGGKDTGELFF
NA	TRBJ2-3	TRBV28	TRBD1	TGTGCCAGCAGTGAGGTCCTCGGGACAGGGGCAGATACGCAGTATTTT	CASSEVLGTGADTQYF
NA	TRBJ2-1	TRBV29-1	NA	TGCAGCGGGTCTTCGAGCTCCTACAATGAGCAGTTCTTC	CSGSSSSYNEQFF
once	TRBJ2-3	TRBV7-9	NA	TGTGCCAGCAGCTCCTCGCCCGGGGAATTAGATACGCAGTATTTT	CASSSSPGELDTQYF
once	TRBJ2-5	TRBV5-1	NA	TGCGCCAGCAGACCCCCCACAGGGTATGGAGACCAGTACTTC	CASRPPTGYGDQYF
NA	TRBJ1-1	TRBV29-1	NA	TGCAGCGTTGACGGGGCCGAAGCTTTCTTT	CSVDGAEAFF
once	TRBJ2-3	TRBV19	NA	TGTGCCAGTAGTCGGACGGCAGATACGCAGTATTTT	CASSRTADTQYF
NA	TRBJ2-7	TRBV4-1	NA	TGCGCCAGCCTCAGCGGAGATCGCTACGAGCAGTACTTC	CASLSGDRYEQYF
NA	TRBJ1-2	TRBV15	NA	TGTGCCACCAGCGGGGGGTCTGGCTACACCTTC	CATSGGSGYTF
NA	TRBJ2-7	TRBV6-5	TRBD1	TGTGCCAGCAGTTCGGGGACAGGGGTTTACGAGCAGTACTTC	CASSSGTGVYEQYF
NA	TRBJ1-5	TRBV5-4	NA	TGTGCCAGCAGCTTGGGGGAAGCTCAGCCCCAGCATTTT	CASSLGEAQPQHF
once	TRBJ1-5	TRBV6-1	NA	TGTGCTAGCAGTGAATTAGGGGCTCGGGCCGGGTATCAGCCCCAGCATTTT	CASSELGARAGYQPQHF
NA	TRBJ2-1	TRBV7-9	TRBD2	TGTGCCAGCAGCCTACCGGGACTAGCGGGAGAAGTGGGGGCTAATGAGCAGTTCTTC	CASSLPGLAGEVGANEQFF
NA	TRBJ1-6	TRBV4-1	NA	TGCGCCAGCAGCCAAGTCGTTGTCGGGTTCGATAATTCACCCCTCCACTTT	CASSQVVVGFDNSPLHF
NA	TRBJ1-5	TRBV4-1	NA	TGCGCCAGCAGCCAAGAGGAAGGATACAATCAGCCCCAGCATTTT	CASSQEEGYNQPQHF
NA	TRBJ1-2	TRBV28	NA	TGTGCCAGCAGTTTCCTGGACACGCCCTTTCGCTACACCTTC	CASSFLDTPFRYTF
NA	TRBJ2-7	TRBV15	NA	TGTGCCACCAGCAGAGAGGTCGGAAGGGAGCAGTACTTC	CATSREVGREQYF
NA	TRBJ2-2	TRBV18	NA	TGTGCCAGCTCACCTCTCGATTACAACACCGGGGAGCTGTTTTTT	CASSPLDYNTGELFF
NA	TRBJ2-2	TRBV19	NA	TGTGCCAGTAGTATAGGGGACGGCTCCTACACCGGGGAGCTGTTTTTT	CASSIGDGSYTGELFF
NA	TRBJ2-3	TRBV5-4	TRBD2	TGTGCCAGCAGCTTGGGCGCCCTAGCGGGGGGTCGGAGTACGCAGTATTTT	CASSLGALAGGRSTQYF
once	TRBJ1-5	TRBV28	NA	TGTGCCAGCACCCTGCGGGGGGGAGCCTGGCCCCAGCATTTT	CASTLRGGAWPQHF
NA	TRBJ2-1	TRBV6-4	TRBD2	TGTGCCAGCAGTCTAGCGGGGGAAACCTACAATGAGCAGTTCTTC	CASSLAGETYNEQFF
NA	TRBJ1-2	TRBV9	NA	TGTGCCAGCAGCGCCCGGGGGGTCGGGGGCTACACCTTC	CASSARGVGGYTF
NA	TRBJ1-6	TRBV5-6	NA	TGTGCCAGCAGCCTTCAGGGATGGGGGCATTCACCCCTCCACTTT	CASSLQGWGHSPLHF
NA	TRBJ1-4	TRBV3-1/TRBV3-2	NA	TGTGCCAGCAGCCTTGGATATGCAACTAATGAAAAACTGTTTTTT	CASSLGYATNEKLFF
NA	TRBJ2-4	TRBV5-6	TRBD2	TGTGCCAGCAGCTTGGCCGTGCTAGCGGGGGTCGCGGGCAAAAACATTCAGTACTTC	CASSLAVLAGVAGKNIQYF
NA	TRBJ1-2	TRBV6-5	NA	TGTGCCAGCAGTAGTGGGGTCCACTATGGCTACACCTTC	CASSSGVHYGYTF
NA	TRBJ2-3	TRBV30	NA	TGTGCCTGGGGTGACGGACAGCCCGCAGATACGCAGTATTTT	CAWGDGQPADTQYF
NA	TRBJ2-1	TRBV29-1	NA	TGCAGCGTTGAACGGACAGACAATGAGCAGTTCTTC	CSVERTDNEQFF
NA	TRBJ1-3	TRBV7-9	NA	TGTGCCAGCAGCTTGGGTTATGGAAACACCATATATTTT	CASSLGYGNTIYF
NA	TRBJ1-1	TRBV6-5	NA	TGTGCCAGCAGTTGGGCCCGGGAGTGGGGGGGAGCTTTCTTT	CASSWAREWGGAFF
NA	TRBJ2-5	TRBV5-1	NA	TGCGCCAGCAGCTTGAGAGAGACCCAGTACTTC	CASSLRETQYF
NA	TRBJ2-1	TRBV5-1	TRBD2	TGCGCCAGCAGCTTGGCAAATAGCGGGATTGCTTTGGAGTTCTTC	CASSLANSGIALEFF
NA	TRBJ1-5	TRBV4-1	NA	TGCGCCAGCAGCGGGATATATGGGGAGCCCCAGCATTTT	CASSGIYGEPQHF
NA	TRBJ1-6	TRBV3-1/TRBV3-2	NA	TGTGCCAGCAGCCTCATGACTGATTATAATTCACCCCTCCACTTT	CASSLMTDYNSPLHF
NA	TRBJ1-2	TRBV27	NA	TGTGCCAGCAGTTTATACCGGGGGCTGAGAGGCTACACCTTC	CASSLYRGLRGYTF
NA	TRBJ2-7	TRBV6-5	NA	TGTGCCAGCAGGCCGCAGGGATCGGCGTCCTACGAGCAGTACTTC	CASRPQGSASYEQYF
once	TRBJ1-6	TRBV9	NA	TGTGCCAGCAGCGTAGACCCGCTCGTGGAGGGGGATTCACCCCTCCACTTT	CASSVDPLVEGDSPLHF
NA	TRBJ2-7	TRBV5-4	NA	TGTGCCAGCAGCTTGCGGGGCCTAACCTACGAGCAGTACTTC	CASSLRGLTYEQYF
NA	TRBJ1-5	TRBV6-5	NA	TGTGCCAGCAGTTTAACTACAGGAGAAAGTCAGCCCCAGCATTTT	CASSLTTGESQPQHF
once	TRBJ1-2	TRBV5-4	TRBD1	TGTGCCAGCAGCCTACCGTTGACAGGGTATGGCTACACCTTC	CASSLPLTGYGYTF
NA	TRBJ1-1	TRBV28	NA	TGTGCCAGCAGTCCCCCTGGGGAACACCCTGAAGCTTTCTTT	CASSPPGEHPEAFF
NA	TRBJ2-7	TRBV19	NA	TGTGCCAGTAGTATTCGGCCAGGAAGAATCTACGAGCAGTACTTC	CASSIRPGRIYEQYF
NA	TRBJ1-2	TRBV9	NA	TGTGCCAGCAGCGTAGCGGGGAGGGGGGGACCCCGACACTATGGCTACACCTTC	CASSVAGRGGPRHYGYTF
NA	TRBJ2-7	TRBV6-5	NA	TGTGCCAGCAGAGCCGGACAGATCTACGAGCAGTACTTC	CASRAGQIYEQYF
NA	TRBJ1-3	TRBV11-2	NA	TGTGCCAGCAGCTTAGACGTCCGTAGCCACACCATATATTTT	CASSLDVRSHTIYF
NA	TRBJ1-2	TRBV19	TRBD1	TGTGCCAGTAGTGGACAGGGATGGGGATATGGCTACACCTTC	CASSGQGWGYGYTF